The TCR beta chain described here comes from a study of T cell repertoires in cytomegalovirus infection. About the research overall: Public TCR beta signatures marked donors with CMV infection and the matching HLA. Study findings and constraints: Of the TCR beta families, the public ones yielded a cumulative frequency that identified carriers of CMV plus the relevant HLA. HLA-C-restricted, CMV-specific TCR beta clonotypes were dominant ex vivo.

The CDR3 is 11 amino acids. The germline V and J ends were trimmed by 5 bases and 7 bases, with 9 bases remaining between them. The germline gives CDR1 SGHDN, CDR2 FVKESK. TCRdb re-called the reads through MiXCR, storing one row per CDR3 protein. The sample has some 180,000 distinct CDR3 sequences, 17% seen once. This clonotype occurred a few times. What it binds is not known. This clonotype originated in a human donor in good health (CMV status not recorded). Some clones in this sample may be carry-over from other donors' samples. The chain uses TRBV14 and TRBJ2-7; D not resolved. The sample consisted of CD8+ T cells from PBMCs. Here the CDR3 DNA reads TGTGCCAGCAGCAACACGGTTGAGCAGTACTTC. Amino acids: CASSNTVEQYF.